The T cell receptor (beta chain) under discussion was sequenced for a study of tumor and adjacent non-tumor tissue in lung cancer. Study as a whole: Aged about 30 to 85 years, patients included about 11 men and roughly 5 women with stage I to III disease.

There are 12 residues in the CDR3. Germline V gene lookup returns CDR1 MDHEN and CDR2 SYDVKM. The ends were cut back, 3 bases at V and 5 bases at J, with 5 bases in the middle. This clonotype has a count of ten or more. Its matching antigen is unknown. Three rounds of nested PCR, following a modified ARM-PCR protocol, produced the TCRbeta library. TCRdb ran MiXCR on the multiplex PCR reads and lists one entry per CDR3 protein. The sample includes 120,000 to 150,000 distinct CDR3 sequences, approximately 66% seen only once; the top ten take over 15%. This sample's RNA came from whole unsorted tissue. Broader study findings: Tumor tissue had significantly higher TCR diversity than normal lung.

The sequence came from a man aged 60-69 years with small cell lung cancer. Material: lung tumor tissue. The chain is built from TRBV28 and TRBJ2-1; D tentatively fits TRBD1 or TRBD2 (5 bases each). CDR3 in amino acids: CASSLGHNEQFF. The CDR3 coding sequence is TGTGCCAGCAGTTTGGGACACAATGAGCAGTTCTTC.